These T cell receptor beta chains were read from a single sample in a study of Graves' ophthalmopathy and Graves' hyperthyroidism. TCRdb reanalysed the multiplex PCR reads using MiXCR and keeps one entry per CDR3 protein. The sample records 170,000 or so distinct CDR3 sequences, about 40% being singletons. The sample comprised peripheral blood. These TCRs come from a woman in her thirties or forties with Graves' ophthalmopathy. Each CDR3 is given with its conserved first and last residue. A D gene is named only where the DNA matches it firmly. Clone size, where shown, is once, few, many, or a class for clones that have expanded.

j_call v_call d_call clone_size cdr3_nt cdr3_aa
TRBJ2-2 TRBV3-1 TRBD2 many TGTGCCAGCAGCCCTACCGGGACTATAACACCGGGGGAGCTGTTTTTT CASSPTGTITPGELFF
TRBJ1-1 TRBV11-2 . once TGTGCCAGCGCCGTAAGCGGGGGGCGATTGAACACTGAAGCTTTCTTT CASAVSGGRLNTEAFF
TRBJ2-7 TRBV6-2/TRBV6-3 TRBD2 . TGTGCCAGCAGGAGGACTAGCGGTTTTGGCTACTACTACGAGCAGTACTTC CASRRTSGFGYYYEQYF
TRBJ1-6 TRBV19 TRBD1 many TGTGCCAGTAGCTGGGACAGGGACAGTTTATCACCCCTCCACTTT CASSWDRDSLSPLHF
TRBJ1-1 TRBV28 . many TGTGCCAGCACCCTAGGGGGGGGAGTTACAGCTTTCTTT CASTLGGGVTAFF
TRBJ2-5 TRBV12-3/TRBV12-4 TRBD1 many TGTGCCAGCAGACCCGGACAGGGTGGGACCCAGTACTTC CASRPGQGGTQYF
TRBJ1-2 TRBV2 . many TGTGCCAGCAGCAAGGAAGGGGTTAACTATGGCTACACCTTC CASSKEGVNYGYTF
TRBJ1-1 TRBV6-1 . . TGTGCCAGCAGACCCTCCCCCACGGGAAACACTGAAGCTTTCTTT CASRPSPTGNTEAFF
TRBJ2-7 TRBV2 . . TGTGCCAGCAGTGACGGGACGGATAACTACGAGCAGTACTTC CASSDGTDNYEQYF
TRBJ1-1 TRBV6-2/TRBV6-3 . once TGTGTCAGCAGTTACAAGGGTAGTCCCGCTGAAGCTTTCTTT CVSSYKGSPAEAFF
TRBJ1-5 TRBV28 . many TGTGCCAGCAGTCCCCGTGGCCTTGGGATCCAGCCCCAGCATTTT CASSPRGLGIQPQHF
TRBJ2-7 TRBV28 . . TGTGCCAGCAGTTTCCGGACAGATGCCTACGAGCAGTACTTC CASSFRTDAYEQYF
TRBJ2-7 TRBV7-2 . . TGTGCCAGCAGCCTCGGTGTTGCTAGCGCGTACGAGCAGTACTTC CASSLGVASAYEQYF
TRBJ2-7 TRBV12-3/TRBV12-4 . . TGTGCCAGCAGTTTGTTCTCCCAGGCCATAACCTACGAGCAGTACTTC CASSLFSQAITYEQYF
TRBJ1-1 TRBV19 . many TGTGCCAGTAGACCCTCCGGGACTCTGAACACTGAAGCTTTCTTT CASRPSGTLNTEAFF
TRBJ1-1 TRBV12-5 . once TGTGCTAGTGGTAGGTTGGCGGGGGGCAACACTGAAGCTTTCTTT CASGRLAGGNTEAFF
TRBJ2-7 TRBV6-2/TRBV6-3 . many TGTGCCAGCACCCCCTCGGCGGGCGATGGCTACGAGCAGTACTTC CASTPSAGDGYEQYF
TRBJ1-1 TRBV12-3/TRBV12-4 . . TGTGCCAGCAGTTTTGCGAGGAACACTGAAGCTTTCTTT CASSFARNTEAFF
TRBJ2-5 TRBV6-5 TRBD1 . TGTGCCAGCAGTTACTGGGACAGGTCAGAGACCCAGTACTTC CASSYWDRSETQYF
TRBJ2-4 TRBV6-5 . many TGTGCCAGCAGTTACAGTGAGAGCACCGCCCGGGCCAAAAACATTCAGTACTTC CASSYSESTARAKNIQYF
TRBJ2-7 TRBV14 TRBD2 many TGTGCCAGCAGCCCACGAGCGGGAGCTAGTGTCGACGAGCAGTACTTC CASSPRAGASVDEQYF
TRBJ2-5 TRBV2 . many TGTGCCAGCACACCGCTCACCGGGACTCAAGAGACCCAGTACTTC CASTPLTGTQETQYF
TRBJ1-1 TRBV12-3/TRBV12-4 . many TGTGCCAGCAGTTTCGTGAACACTGAAGCTTTCTTT CASSFVNTEAFF
TRBJ2-7 TRBV4-1 . . TGCGCCAGCAGCCAAGAGCCCAGGGCCTACGAGCAGTACTTC CASSQEPRAYEQYF
TRBJ2-7 TRBV19 TRBD1 . TGTGCCAGTAGTATTGGAGGACAGGGGGCTTTCGAGCAGTACTTC CASSIGGQGAFEQYF
TRBJ1-1 TRBV27 . many TGTGCCAGCAGTACAAACAGGGTGAACACTGAAGCTTTCTTT CASSTNRVNTEAFF
TRBJ2-7 TRBV6-1 . . TGTGCCAGCAGTACACAGGGATACGAGCAGTACTTC CASSTQGYEQYF
TRBJ2-5 TRBV10-3 TRBD1 . TGTGCCATCAGATCGGACAGGGGTCGAGAGACCCAGTACTTC CAIRSDRGRETQYF
TRBJ1-1 TRBV30 . many TGTGCCTGGAGTCTAAAGAGAGGGACTGAAGCTTTCTTT CAWSLKRGTEAFF
TRBJ2-4 TRBV6-5 TRBD1 once TGTGCCAGCAGTTACTTGGGGACAGGGGGCAGAAAAAACATTCAGTACTTC CASSYLGTGGRKNIQYF
TRBJ1-2 TRBV20-1 TRBD1 many TGCAGTGCGAAAGCCGGGACAGGGGTAACTTTCTATGGCTACACCTTC CSAKAGTGVTFYGYTF
TRBJ1-5 TRBV7-8 TRBD1 . TGTGCCAGCAGTAAATTAGACAGGGGCCCCAATCAGCCCCAGCATTTT CASSKLDRGPNQPQHF
TRBJ1-2 TRBV12-3/TRBV12-4 TRBD1 . TGTGCCAGCAGTCCAGCAGGGGGGACAAGTGGCTACACCTTC CASSPAGGTSGYTF
TRBJ2-6 TRBV15 . few TGTGCCACCAGCAGAGAGGGACCCAACGTGGGGGCCAACGTCCTGACTTTC CATSREGPNVGANVLTF
TRBJ1-5 TRBV5-1 TRBD1 many TGCGCCAGCAGCTTGGGGACAGGGTGGCAGCCCCAGCATTTT CASSLGTGWQPQHF
TRBJ1-1 TRBV29-1 . many TGCAGCGCCCCCGGAGGGAACACTGAAGCTTTCTTT CSAPGGNTEAFF
TRBJ1-1 TRBV7-8 . many TGTGCCAGCAGGATGACAGCTAACACTGAAGCTTTCTTT CASRMTANTEAFF
TRBJ2-5 TRBV20-1 TRBD1 many TGCAGTGCCCTGACAGGGGTGGAGACCCAGTACTTC CSALTGVETQYF
TRBJ2-7 TRBV12-3/TRBV12-4 . many TGTGCCAGCAAAATGGGGGACATCTACGAGCAGTACTTC CASKMGDIYEQYF
TRBJ2-5 TRBV28 . many TGTGCCAGCAGTTCCCGGCCCTACCCCGGGACTCAAGAGACCCAGTACTTC CASSSRPYPGTQETQYF
TRBJ1-1 TRBV6-1 TRBD1 . TGTGCCAGCAGTGGTTGGACAGGATCGAACACTGAAGCTTTCTTT CASSGWTGSNTEAFF
TRBJ2-7 TRBV2 . many TGTGCCAGCAGGGTCGATCCATTAGGAGAGCAGTACTTC CASRVDPLGEQYF
TRBJ1-1 TRBV6-1 TRBD1 . TGTGCCAGCAGCCTAGATAGGGGGACAGGGAGAGCTGAAGCTTTCTTT CASSLDRGTGRAEAFF
TRBJ1-2 TRBV18 TRBD1 many TGTGCCAGCTCACCCCAGGGGGGTCGGAGCTACACCTTC CASSPQGGRSYTF
TRBJ2-7 TRBV18 TRBD2 . TGTGCCAGCTCACCAAATGACGGGAGGAGCTACGAGCAGTACTTC CASSPNDGRSYEQYF
TRBJ2-7 TRBV5-1 . . TGCGCCAGCAGCTTGGAGACCCGATCCGCCTACGAGCAGTACTTC CASSLETRSAYEQYF
TRBJ1-2 TRBV11-1 . many TGTGCCAGCAGCTCCCCGAGGGGGGGACTGAGAAACTATGGCTACACCTTC CASSSPRGGLRNYGYTF
TRBJ1-6 TRBV11-3 TRBD1 . TGTGCCAGCAGCTGGACGGGACAGAATAATTCACCCCTCCACTTT CASSWTGQNNSPLHF
TRBJ1-1 TRBV20-1 . . TGCAGTGCTAGTTACGCTGAAGCTTTCTTT CSASYAEAFF
TRBJ2-2 TRBV28 . . TGTGCCAGCGAAAGAGGTGGGGACACCGGGGAGCTGTTTTTT CASERGGDTGELFF